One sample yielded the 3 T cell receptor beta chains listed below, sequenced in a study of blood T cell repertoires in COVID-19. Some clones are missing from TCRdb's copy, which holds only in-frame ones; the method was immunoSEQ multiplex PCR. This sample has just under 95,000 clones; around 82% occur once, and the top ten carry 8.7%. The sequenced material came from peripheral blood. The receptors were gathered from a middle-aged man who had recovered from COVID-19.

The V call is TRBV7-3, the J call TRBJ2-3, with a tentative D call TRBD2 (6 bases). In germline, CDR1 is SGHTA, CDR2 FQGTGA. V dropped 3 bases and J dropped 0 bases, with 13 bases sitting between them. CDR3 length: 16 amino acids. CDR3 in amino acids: CASSLVGGASTDTQYF. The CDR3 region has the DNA TGTGCCAGCAGCTTGGTCGGGGGAGCTAGCACAGATACGCAGTATTTT.

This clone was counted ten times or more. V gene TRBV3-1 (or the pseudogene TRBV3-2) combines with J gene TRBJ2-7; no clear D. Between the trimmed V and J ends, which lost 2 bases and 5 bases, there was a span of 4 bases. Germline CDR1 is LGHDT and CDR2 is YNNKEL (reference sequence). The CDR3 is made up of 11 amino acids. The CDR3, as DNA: TGTGCCAGCAGCCAAAGCCACGAGCAGTACTTC. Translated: CASSQSHEQYF.

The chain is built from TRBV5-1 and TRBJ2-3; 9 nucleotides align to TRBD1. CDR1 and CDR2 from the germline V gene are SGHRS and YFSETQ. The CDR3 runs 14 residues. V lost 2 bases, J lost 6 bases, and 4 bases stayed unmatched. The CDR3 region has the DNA TGCGCCAGCAGCTTACAGGGGGCGCTGGATACGCAGTATTTT. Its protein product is CASSLQGALDTQYF.